One and the same sample provided the 28 T cell receptor beta chains below, sequenced in a study of cytomegalovirus exposure and HLA in healthy donors. Researchers ran the PCR with 60 Vbeta and 13 Jbeta primers. TCRdb keeps only in-frame clones here, not all; method: immunoSEQ multiplex PCR. This sample's table reports 190,000 or so clones. The sequencing sample was made of PBMCs. These receptors were obtained from a boy between 10 and 17 years old in good health and CMV-seronegative.

The chain uses TRBV5-4 and TRBJ1-4, with unresolved D. Trimming removed 2 bases from V and 4 bases from J, with 18 bases in between. Looked up from germline, CDR1 is SGHNT and CDR2 is YYREEE (reference sequence). CDR3 length: 17 amino acids. The CDR3, as DNA: TGTGCCAGCAGCTTTGCGGGCCACGGATTAGATAATGAAAAACTGTTTTTT. Translated, it gives CASSFAGHGLDNEKLFF. Full variable domain (remainder filled in from reference TRBV5-4 and TRBJ1-4): ETGVTQSPTHLIKTRGQQVTLRCSSQSGHNTVSWYQQALGQGPQFIFQYYREEENGRGNFPPRFSGLQFPNYSSELNVNALELDDSALYLCASSFAGHGLDNEKLFFGSGTQLSVL.

The V and J genes are TRBV5-6 and TRBJ2-1, with TRBD1 as a possible D gene (6 bases). This CDR3 has 15 residues. Per the germline V gene, CDR1 is SGHDT and CDR2 is YYEEEE. V shed 3 bases and J shed 2 bases, with 12 bases lying between them. The CDR3 region is CASSWLGAPYNEQFF. The DNA of the CDR3 is TGTGCCAGCAGCTGGTTGGGGGCCCCCTACAATGAGCAGTTCTTC.

V is TRBV4-2 and J is TRBJ2-7; D is unresolved. Germline V lookup: CDR1 LGHNA, CDR2 YNFKEQ. The ends were cut back, 1 base at V and 3 bases at J, with 10 bases in the middle. The CDR3 is 14 residues long. The CDR3 sequence: CASSQGQDYYEQYF. The CDR3 DNA reads as TGTGCCAGCAGCCAAGGGCAGGATTACTACGAGCAGTACTTC.

The chain has TRBV7-8 and TRBJ2-4; D is possibly TRBD1 (5 bases). The germline V gene has CDR1 SGHVS and CDR2 FQNEAQ. The CDR3 is 18 residues long. V was shortened by 1 base and J by 0 bases, with 16 bases between the two germline ends. The CDR3: CASSLVALAREAKNIQYF. CDR3 bases: TGTGCCAGCAGCTTAGTAGCCCTCGCCAGGGAAGCCAAAAACATTCAGTACTTC.

V is TRBV11-2 and J is TRBJ1-2; D remains unclear. This CDR3 contains 12 residues. V dropped 1 base and J dropped 8 bases, with 8 bases sitting between them. CDR1 is SGHAT, CDR2 FQNNGV, per germline. This CDR3 reads CASSLVPGGYTF. The CDR3 DNA sequence: TGTGCCAGCAGCTTAGTTCCGGGGGGCTACACCTTC.

The J gene is TRBJ2-5, the V gene TRBV6-5; 8 bases map to TRBD1. Gene TRBJ2-7 matches the end of the DNA better, so the J call may be wrong. The CDR3 has 13 amino acids. Germline CDR1 is MNHEY and CDR2 is SVGAGI. CDR3: CASSYGTGYEQYF. CDR3 DNA: TGTGCCAGCAGTTACGGGACAGGATACGAGCAGTACTTC.

The CDR3 region has the DNA TGTGCCAGCAGCGGGACAGGGGGCGTAACTGAAGCTTTCTTT. Its protein is CASSGTGGVTEAFF. The gene calls are TRBV5-4 and TRBJ1-1, with 12 bases identical to TRBD1. The germline V gene has CDR1 SGHNT and CDR2 YYREEE (reference sequence). V lost 4 bases and J lost 5; bases outside the gene matches: 3. There are 14 residues in the CDR3.

V is TRBV7-6 and J is TRBJ2-7; 15 bases line up with TRBD2. This CDR3 region has 22 residues. V trimming: 2 bases; J trimming: 6 bases; junction bases outside the gene matches: 23. Germline V lookup: CDR1 SGHVS, CDR2 FNYEAQ. This CDR3 reads CASSLFPPSGLAGGTDFSEQYF. CDR3 bases: TGTGCCAGCAGCTTATTCCCTCCTTCGGGACTAGCGGGGGGCACCGATTTTAGCGAGCAGTACTTC.

This sequence joins TRBV11-3 and TRBJ2-3; D remains unclear. The CDR3 is 18 residues long. V was shortened by 1 base and J by 2 bases, with 19 bases between the two germline ends. Germline lookup yields CDR1 SGHNT and CDR2 YENEEA. CDR3 nucleotides: TGTGCCAGCAGCTTAGGTACGGGTCGGTACACCGACACAGATACGCAGTATTTT. Its translation is CASSLGTGRYTDTDTQYF. The full variable domain, completed using reference TRBV11-3 and TRBJ2-3, is EAGVVQSPRYKIIEKKQPVAFWCNPISGHNTLYWYLQNLGQGPELLIRYENEEAVDDSQLPKDRFSAERLKGVDSTLKIQPAELGDSAVYLCASSLGTGRYTDTDTQYFGPGTRLTVL.

V gene TRBV6-5 combines with J gene TRBJ2-5; D possibly corresponds to TRBD1 (5 bases). The closer fit of TRBJ2-7 to the DNA end suggests the J call may be wrong. Germline loops: CDR1 MNHEY, CDR2 SVGAGI. There are 16 residues in the CDR3. The CDR3 DNA is TGTGCCAGCAGTTACTCGAAGGTTGGAACGACAGACGAGCAGTACTTC. It yields the protein CASSYSKVGTTDEQYF.

The gene calls are TRBV28 and TRBJ1-1; D might be TRBD1 (6 bases). The length of the CDR3 is 15 residues. Germline CDR1 and CDR2: MDHEN and SYDVKM. Trimming pared 5 bases from V and 3 bases from J, leaving 16 bases between. CDR3 sequence: CASSLLTGGDTEAFF. CDR3 in DNA: TGTGCCAGCAGTCTTTTGACAGGAGGTGACACTGAAGCTTTCTTT.

J is TRBJ2-1 and V is TRBV6-5; 7 bases align to TRBD2. CDR3 length: 14 amino acids. Trimming took 4 bases from V and 3 from J; bases not matched to a gene: 3. Germline V gene lookup returns CDR1 MNHEY and CDR2 SVGAGI. In DNA, the CDR3 is TGTGCCAGCAGTTCACGGGGGGTCTACAATGAGCAGTTCTTC. Translation gives CASSSRGVYNEQFF.

This chain joins TRBV19 and TRBJ1-2, with D tentatively TRBD1 (6 bases). This CDR3 region has 14 residues. Looked up from germline, CDR1 is LNHDA and CDR2 is SQIVND (reference sequence). Deletions cut 1 base from V and 8 bases from J, with 14 bases between. CDR3 region: CASSIALTDRGYTF. The CDR3 nucleotides are TGTGCCAGTAGTATAGCCCTGACCGACAGGGGCTACACCTTC.

V gene TRBV19 combines with J gene TRBJ2-2; 12 bases are a match to TRBD2. The CDR3 is 16 residues long. With V trimmed by 5 bases and J by 6 bases, 7 bases remained unmatched. Germline CDR1 LNHDA, CDR2 SQIVND (reference sequence). CDR3 coding DNA: TGTGCCAGTAGTGCCCGACTAGCGGGGGTCCCCGGGGAGCTGTTTTTT. Its protein is CASSARLAGVPGELFF.

The chain carries TRBV5-6 and TRBJ1-3, with D possibly TRBD1 on 6 matching bases. The V end was cut by 6 bases, the J end by 0 bases, with 10 bases between. Germline CDR1 SGHDT, CDR2 YYEEEE. CDR3 length equals 14 residues. CDR3 DNA sequence: TGTGCCAGCACCGGGACACCCTCTGGAAACACCATATATTTT. Amino acid sequence: CASTGTPSGNTIYF. Based on the CDR3 plus reference TRBV5-6 and TRBJ1-3, the full variable domain is DAGVTQSPTHLIKTRGQQVTLRCSPKSGHDTVSWYQQALGQGPQFIFQYYEEEERQRGNFPDRFSGHQFPNYSSELNVNALLLGDSALYLCASTGTPSGNTIYFGEGSWLTVV.

The chain is built from TRBV19 and TRBJ1-3; D gene unclear. There are 11 residues in the CDR3. Between the trimmed V and J ends, which lost 10 bases and 4 bases, there was a span of 8 bases. The germline gives CDR1 LNHDA, CDR2 SQIVND (reference sequence). The CDR3 sequence is CAIKLGNTIYF. CDR3 bases: TGTGCCATCAAGCTCGGAAACACCATATATTTT.

V is TRBV28 and J is TRBJ2-3; D gene uncertain. Germline loops: CDR1 MDHEN, CDR2 SYDVKM. The length of the CDR3 is 15 residues. Trimming removed 1 base at V and 2 bases at J, with 10 bases between. CDR3 residues: CASSLFVTVTDTQYF. In DNA, the CDR3 is TGTGCCAGCAGTTTATTCGTAACGGTCACAGATACGCAGTATTTT.

The chain has TRBV4-3 and TRBJ2-7, with D possibly TRBD1 on 5 matching bases. V shed 0 bases and J shed 3 bases, with 18 bases lying between them. The CDR3 covers 17 residues. Germline V lookup: CDR1 LGHNA, CDR2 YSLEER. CDR3 sequence: CASSQDWAGQGDYEQYF. CDR3 sequence (DNA): TGCGCCAGCAGCCAAGATTGGGCCGGGCAGGGTGACTACGAGCAGTACTTC.

V is TRBV20-1 and J is TRBJ2-5; no firm D call. The J call may be faulty, since TRBJ2-7 better matches the DNA end. The CDR3 is made up of 11 amino acids. The germline V gene has CDR1 DFQATT and CDR2 SNEGSKA (reference sequence). In DNA, the CDR3 is TGCAGTGCTAGGGTACTTCGCGAGCAGTACTTC. It is translated as CSARVLREQYF.

The CDR3 spells CASSEAGDAFF. The CDR3 DNA is TGTGCCAGCAGTGAGGCAGGGGATGCTTTCTTT. This chain connects TRBV28 to TRBJ1-1, with D tentatively TRBD1 (6 bases). The CDR3 is 11 amino acids. V was trimmed by 5 bases and J by 11 bases, leaving 12 bases between them. Germline loops: CDR1 MDHEN, CDR2 SYDVKM.

The chain employs TRBV9 and TRBJ2-2; D gene uncertain. V shed 4 bases and J shed 1 base, with 2 bases lying between them. The CDR3 spans 12 residues. Germline V gene lookup returns CDR1 SGDLS and CDR2 YYNGEE. CDR3: CASSQNTGELFF. The CDR3 bases are TGTGCCAGCAGCCAGAACACCGGGGAGCTGTTTTTT. Using reference TRBV9 and TRBJ2-2 for the parts outside the CDR3, the full variable domain is DSGVTQTPKHLITATGQRVTLRCSPRSGDLSVYWYQQSLDQGLQFLIQYYNGEERAKGNILERFSAQQFPDLHSELNLSSLELGDSALYFCASSQNTGELFFGEGSRLTVL.

The gene calls are TRBV29-1 and TRBJ2-3, with 11 bases that match TRBD2. This CDR3 spans 16 amino acids. The germline V gene encodes CDR1 SQVTM and CDR2 ANQGSEA. V lost 7 bases to trimming and J lost 2 bases; unmatched junction nucleotides: 11. CDR3 amino acids: CSGGGLAGGYTDTQYF. Here the CDR3 DNA reads TGCAGCGGGGGGGGGCTAGCGGGGGGTTACACAGATACGCAGTATTTT.

Concerning this clone: Other nucleotide sequences from this sample produce the same CDR3. The rearrangement joins TRBV11-3 to TRBJ2-3; TRBD2 is a possible D gene (6 bases). This CDR3 is 13 amino acids long. Germline V CDR1 and CDR2: SGHNT, YENEEA. The V end was cut by 4 bases, the J end by 3 bases, with 8 bases between. The CDR3 region has the DNA TGTGCCAGCAGCTCACTAGCAACAGATACGCAGTATTTT. This translates into CASSSLATDTQYF.

This chain uses TRBV5-4 with TRBJ2-7, with 8 nucleotides matching TRBD2. Unmatched junction bases numbered 10, after V lost 5 bases and J lost 0 bases. This CDR3 comprises 16 residues. Germline lookup yields CDR1 SGHNT and CDR2 YYREEE (reference sequence). The CDR3 region has the DNA TGTGCCAGCAGGGTGGATCTAGCGGGCAACTCCTACGAGCAGTACTTC. Its protein product is CASRVDLAGNSYEQYF. Based on the CDR3 plus reference TRBV5-4 and TRBJ2-7, the full variable domain is ETGVTQSPTHLIKTRGQQVTLRCSSQSGHNTVSWYQQALGQGPQFIFQYYREEENGRGNFPPRFSGLQFPNYSSELNVNALELDDSALYLCASRVDLAGNSYEQYFGPGTRLTVT.

The chain couples TRBV30 to TRBJ1-4; D call uncertain. V was shortened by 0 bases and J by 10 bases, with 6 bases between the two germline ends. The CDR3 covers 11 residues. The germline V gene encodes CDR1 GTSNPN and CDR2 SVGIG (reference sequence). CDR3 DNA: TGTGCCTGGAGTGTCGGGTTAAAACTGTTTTTT. Translating gives CAWSVGLKLFF. Using reference TRBV30 and TRBJ1-4 for the parts outside the CDR3, the full variable domain is SQTIHQWPATLVQPVGSPLSLECTVEGTSNPNLYWYRQAAGRGLQLLFYSVGIGQISSEVPQNLSASRPQDRQFILSSKKLLLSDSGFYLCAWSVGLKLFFGSGTQLSVL.

The CDR3 region is CASSFEGTGDEQYF. DNA of the CDR3: TGTGCCAGCAGTTTCGAGGGGACTGGTGACGAGCAGTACTTC. The chain employs TRBV28 and TRBJ2-7, with D maybe TRBD2 (6 bases). V was shortened by 3 bases and J by 5 bases, with 14 bases between the two germline ends. Germline V lookup: CDR1 MDHEN, CDR2 SYDVKM. This CDR3 is built from 14 residues.

This chain uses TRBV10-1 with TRBJ2-3; 12 bases map to TRBD2. The CDR3 consists of 18 residues. The junction had 11 bases not matched to a gene; V was cut back by 3 bases and J by 4 bases. Per germline, CDR1 WNHNN and CDR2 SYGVQD (reference sequence). The CDR3 is CASSESLILAGGPDTQYF. The CDR3 DNA follows: TGCGCCAGCAGTGAATCCCTCATACTAGCGGGGGGTCCAGATACGCAGTATTTT.

This chain joins TRBV25-1 and TRBJ1-6, with D unclear. V was clipped by 5 bases and J by 12 bases, with 17 bases between them. This CDR3 has 14 amino acids. The germline V gene encodes CDR1 MGHDK and CDR2 SYGVNS. CDR3 DNA sequence: TGTGCCAGCAGTTTTTCGAGAGGGATGGGACCCCTCCACTTT. Its translation is CASSFSRGMGPLHF.